These T cell receptor beta chains were read from a single sample in a study of regulatory T cells in long-lasting Graves disease. TCRdb independently ran MiXCR on the multiplex PCR reads; one entry per CDR3 protein. The sample has about 430,000 distinct CDR3 sequences, approximately 22% seen once. Sequenced here: peripheral blood mononuclear cells (PBMCs), sampled when the disease was refractory, from a patient treated with antithyroid drugs. These receptors all stem from a female donor with Graves disease. The CDR3 runs from the conserved cysteine through the conserved F or W. D genes are given only for firm matches. Clone sizes are given selectively: once, few, many, or a class where the clone is expanded.

clone size: NA
V gene: TRBV27
D gene: NA
J gene: TRBJ2-7
CDR3 DNA: TGTGCCAGCGAGGACAGACCTCTCTCCTACGAGCAGTACTTC
CDR3 protein: CASEDRPLSYEQYF

clone size: NA
V gene: TRBV6-1
D gene: NA
J gene: TRBJ1-1
CDR3 DNA: TGTGCCAGCAGATCCGGGACAACCATGAACACTGAAGCTTTCTTT
CDR3 protein: CASRSGTTMNTEAFF

clone size: NA
V gene: TRBV7-9
D gene: NA
J gene: TRBJ1-4
CDR3 DNA: TGTGCCAGCAGCCCTGGGGCAGGGTTCGATGAAAAACTGTTTTTT
CDR3 protein: CASSPGAGFDEKLFF

clone size: NA
V gene: TRBV19
D gene: NA
J gene: TRBJ1-1
CDR3 DNA: TGTGCCACCTCGGGCTTGGGCAGTGGATCTGAAGCTTTCTTT
CDR3 protein: CATSGLGSGSEAFF

clone size: NA
V gene: TRBV28
D gene: TRBD2
J gene: TRBJ2-1
CDR3 DNA: TGTGCCTGCAGCCGGGGACTAGCGGGAGGGCCGAATGAGCAGTTCTTC
CDR3 protein: CACSRGLAGGPNEQFF

clone size: NA
V gene: TRBV13
D gene: TRBD2
J gene: TRBJ2-1
CDR3 DNA: TGTGCCAGCAGCTCCCCGACTAGCGGGAGTAACAATGAGCAGTTCTTC
CDR3 protein: CASSSPTSGSNNEQFF

clone size: many
V gene: TRBV28
D gene: TRBD2
J gene: TRBJ2-4
CDR3 DNA: TGTGCCAGCACCGACCCCGGGAGGGAAAGCATTCAGTACTTC
CDR3 protein: CASTDPGRESIQYF

clone size: many
V gene: TRBV6-2/TRBV6-3
D gene: NA
J gene: TRBJ2-7
CDR3 DNA: TGTGCCAGCAGTCCCTTTGCTCAGGGGGGAAGCTCCTACGAGCAGTACTTC
CDR3 protein: CASSPFAQGGSSYEQYF

clone size: many
V gene: TRBV10-3
D gene: NA
J gene: TRBJ2-7
CDR3 DNA: TGTGCCATCAGTGAGCTAAAGTACTACGAGCAGTACTTC
CDR3 protein: CAISELKYYEQYF

clone size: NA
V gene: TRBV5-1
D gene: NA
J gene: TRBJ2-5
CDR3 DNA: TGCGCCAGCAGCTTGGGAGGCGTAGACCAAGAGACCCAGTACTTC
CDR3 protein: CASSLGGVDQETQYF

clone size: few
V gene: TRBV5-1
D gene: NA
J gene: TRBJ2-2
CDR3 DNA: TGCGCCAGCAGCTTGGACGATTACGGGGAGCTGTTTTTT
CDR3 protein: CASSLDDYGELFF

clone size: few
V gene: TRBV29-1
D gene: TRBD1
J gene: TRBJ1-2
CDR3 DNA: TGCAGCGTTTGGGGACAGGGGTTATTCAACGGCTACACCTTC
CDR3 protein: CSVWGQGLFNGYTF

clone size: few
V gene: TRBV2
D gene: TRBD2
J gene: TRBJ2-7
CDR3 DNA: TGTGCCAGCAGTGAAGCGCTGGGGTTCCGGGGGGAAGCCGAGCAGTACTTC
CDR3 protein: CASSEALGFRGEAEQYF

clone size: few
V gene: TRBV11-2
D gene: TRBD2
J gene: TRBJ2-7
CDR3 DNA: TGTGCCAGCAGCTTATCTAGCGGGAGCAAAACGACCGGCTACGAGCAGTACTTC
CDR3 protein: CASSLSSGSKTTGYEQYF

clone size: few
V gene: TRBV10-1
D gene: NA
J gene: TRBJ2-2
CDR3 DNA: TGCGCCAGCTCACCTGCTTACGGGGAGCTGTTTTTT
CDR3 protein: CASSPAYGELFF

clone size: many
V gene: TRBV27
D gene: TRBD2
J gene: TRBJ2-2
CDR3 DNA: TGTGCCAGCAGCTTACTAGCGGGAGGTTACACCGGGGAGCTGTTTTTT
CDR3 protein: CASSLLAGGYTGELFF